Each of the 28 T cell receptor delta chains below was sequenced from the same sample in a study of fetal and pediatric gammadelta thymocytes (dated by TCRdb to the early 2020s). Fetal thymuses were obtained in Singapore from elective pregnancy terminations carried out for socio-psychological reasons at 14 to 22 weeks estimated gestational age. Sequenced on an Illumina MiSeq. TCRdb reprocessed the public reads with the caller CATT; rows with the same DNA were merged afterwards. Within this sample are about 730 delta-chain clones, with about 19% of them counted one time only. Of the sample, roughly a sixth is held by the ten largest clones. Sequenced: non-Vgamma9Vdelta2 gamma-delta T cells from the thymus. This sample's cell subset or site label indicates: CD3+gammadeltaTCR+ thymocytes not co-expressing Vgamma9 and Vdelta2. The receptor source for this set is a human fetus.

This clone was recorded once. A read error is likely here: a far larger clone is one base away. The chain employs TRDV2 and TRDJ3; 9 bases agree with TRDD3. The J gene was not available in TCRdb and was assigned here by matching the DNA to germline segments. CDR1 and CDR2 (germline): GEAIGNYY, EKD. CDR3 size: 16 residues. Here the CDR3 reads CAGDWGSSWDTRQMFF. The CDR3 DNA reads TGTGCCGGTGACTGGGGGAGCTCCTGGGACACCCGACAGATGTTTTTC.

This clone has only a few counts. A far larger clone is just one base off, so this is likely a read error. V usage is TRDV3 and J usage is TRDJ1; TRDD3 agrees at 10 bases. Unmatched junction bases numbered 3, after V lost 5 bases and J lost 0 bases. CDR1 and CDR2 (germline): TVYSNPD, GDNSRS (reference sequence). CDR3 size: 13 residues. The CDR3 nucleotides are TGTGCCCTTACTGGGGGATACACCGATAAACTCATCTTT. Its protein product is CALTGGYTDKLIF.

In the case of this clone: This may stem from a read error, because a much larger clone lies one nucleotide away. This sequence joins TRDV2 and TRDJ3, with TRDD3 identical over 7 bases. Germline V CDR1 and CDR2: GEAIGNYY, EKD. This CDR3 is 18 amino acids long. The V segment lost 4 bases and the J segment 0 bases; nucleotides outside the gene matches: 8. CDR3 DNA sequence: TGTGCCTGTGAACTGGGGTATCCGAGCTCCTGGGACACCCGACAGATGTTTTTC. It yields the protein CACELGYPSSWDTRQMFF.

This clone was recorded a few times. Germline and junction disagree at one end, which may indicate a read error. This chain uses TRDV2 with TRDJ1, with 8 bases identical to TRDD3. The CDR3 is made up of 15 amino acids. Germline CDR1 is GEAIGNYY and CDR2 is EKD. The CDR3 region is CACDPGYAYTDKLIF. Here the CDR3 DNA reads TGTGCCTGTGACCCGGGATACGCGTACACAGATAAACTCATCTTT.

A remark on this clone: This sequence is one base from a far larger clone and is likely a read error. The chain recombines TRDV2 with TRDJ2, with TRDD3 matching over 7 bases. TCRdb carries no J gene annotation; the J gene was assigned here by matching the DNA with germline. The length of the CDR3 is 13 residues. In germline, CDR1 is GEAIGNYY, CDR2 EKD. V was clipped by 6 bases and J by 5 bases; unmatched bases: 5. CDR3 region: CACNKGDTAQLFF. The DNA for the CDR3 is TGTGCCTGTAACAAGGGGGATACAGCACAACTCTTCTTT.

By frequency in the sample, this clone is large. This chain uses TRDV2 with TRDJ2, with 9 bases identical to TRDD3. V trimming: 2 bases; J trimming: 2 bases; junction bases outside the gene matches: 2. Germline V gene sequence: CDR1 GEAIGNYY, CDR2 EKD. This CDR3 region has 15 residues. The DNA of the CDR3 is TGTGCCTGTGACAGTACTGGGGGATTGACAGCACAACTCTTCTTT. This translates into CACDSTGGLTAQLFF.

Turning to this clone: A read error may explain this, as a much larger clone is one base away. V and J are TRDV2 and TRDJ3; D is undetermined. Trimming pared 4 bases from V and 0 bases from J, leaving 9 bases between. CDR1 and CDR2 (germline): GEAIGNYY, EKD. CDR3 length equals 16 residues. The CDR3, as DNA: TGTGCCTGTGAAACCGGTCTCTCCTGGGACACCCGACAGATGTTTTTC. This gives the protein CACETGLSWDTRQMFF.

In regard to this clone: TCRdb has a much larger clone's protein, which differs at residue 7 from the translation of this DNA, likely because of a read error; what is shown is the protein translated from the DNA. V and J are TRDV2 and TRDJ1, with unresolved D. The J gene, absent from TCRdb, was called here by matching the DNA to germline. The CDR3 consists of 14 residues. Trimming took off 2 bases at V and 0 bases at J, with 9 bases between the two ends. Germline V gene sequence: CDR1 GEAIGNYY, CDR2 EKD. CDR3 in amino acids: CACDRGRYTDKLIF. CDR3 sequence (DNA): TGTGCCTGTGACAGAGGGAGATACACCGATAAACTCATCTTT.

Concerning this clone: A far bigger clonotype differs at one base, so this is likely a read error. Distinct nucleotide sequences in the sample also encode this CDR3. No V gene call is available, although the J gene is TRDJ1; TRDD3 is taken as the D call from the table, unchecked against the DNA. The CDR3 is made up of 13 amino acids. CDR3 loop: CATAYWGSDKLIF. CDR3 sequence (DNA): TGTGCTACGGCGTACTGGGGATCCGATAAACTCATCTTT.

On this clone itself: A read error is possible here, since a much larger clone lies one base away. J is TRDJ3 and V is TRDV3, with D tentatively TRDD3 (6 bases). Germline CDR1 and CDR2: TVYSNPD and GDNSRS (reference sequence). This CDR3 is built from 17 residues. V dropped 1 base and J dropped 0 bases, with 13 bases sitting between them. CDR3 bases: TGTGCCTTTACTTACCGGGGGAGCTCCTGGGACACCCGACAGATGTTTTTC. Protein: CAFTYRGSSWDTRQMFF. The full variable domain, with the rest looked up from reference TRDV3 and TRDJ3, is CDKVTQSSPDQTVASGSEVVLLCTYDTVYSNPDLFWYRIRPDYSFQFVFYGDNSRSEGADFTQGRFSVKHILTQKAFHLVISPVRTEDSATYYCAFTYRGSSWDTRQMFFGTGIKLFVEP.

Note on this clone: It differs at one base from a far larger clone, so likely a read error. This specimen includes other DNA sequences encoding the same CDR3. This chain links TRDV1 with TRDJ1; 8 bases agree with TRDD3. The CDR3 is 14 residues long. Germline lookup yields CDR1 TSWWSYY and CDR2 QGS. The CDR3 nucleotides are TGTGCCCTTGGGGAACTGGGGGACACCGATAAACTCATCTTT. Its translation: CALGELGDTDKLIF.

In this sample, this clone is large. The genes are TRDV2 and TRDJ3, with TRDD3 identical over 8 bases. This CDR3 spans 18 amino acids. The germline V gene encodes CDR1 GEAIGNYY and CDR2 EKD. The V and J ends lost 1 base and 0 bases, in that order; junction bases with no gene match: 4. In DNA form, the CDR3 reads TGTGCCTGTGACACGAGGGGATACCGCTCCTGGGACACCCGACAGATGTTTTTC. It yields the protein CACDTRGYRSWDTRQMFF.

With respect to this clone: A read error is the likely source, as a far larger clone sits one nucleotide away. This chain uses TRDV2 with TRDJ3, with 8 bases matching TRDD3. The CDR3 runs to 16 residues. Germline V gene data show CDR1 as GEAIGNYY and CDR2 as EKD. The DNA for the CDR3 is TGTGCCTGTGACACTGGGGGATCCTGGGACCCCCGACAGATGTTTTTC. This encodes CACDTGGSWDPRQMFF.

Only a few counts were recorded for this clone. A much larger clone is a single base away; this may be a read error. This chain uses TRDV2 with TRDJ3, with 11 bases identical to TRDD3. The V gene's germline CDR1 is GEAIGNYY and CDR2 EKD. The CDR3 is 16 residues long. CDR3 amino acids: CACDTGGYWDPRQMFF. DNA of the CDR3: TGTGCCTGTGATACTGGGGGATATTGGGACCCCCGACAGATGTTTTTC.

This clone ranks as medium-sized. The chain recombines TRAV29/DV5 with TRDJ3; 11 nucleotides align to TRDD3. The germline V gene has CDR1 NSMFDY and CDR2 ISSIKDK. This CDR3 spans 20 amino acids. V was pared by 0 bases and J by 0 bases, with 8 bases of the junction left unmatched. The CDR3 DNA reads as TGTGCAGCAAGCGCCTTCCTGGGGGATACACGCTCCTGGGACACCCGACAGATGTTTTTC. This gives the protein CAASAFLGDTRSWDTRQMFF.

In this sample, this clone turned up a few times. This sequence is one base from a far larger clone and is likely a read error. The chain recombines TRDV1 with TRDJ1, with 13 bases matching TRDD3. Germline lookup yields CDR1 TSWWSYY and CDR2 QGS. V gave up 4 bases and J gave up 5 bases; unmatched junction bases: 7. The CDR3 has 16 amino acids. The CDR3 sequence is CALGGCTGGYEDKLIF. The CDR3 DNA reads TGTGCTCTTGGGGGATGTACTGGGGGATACGAAGATAAACTCATCTTT.

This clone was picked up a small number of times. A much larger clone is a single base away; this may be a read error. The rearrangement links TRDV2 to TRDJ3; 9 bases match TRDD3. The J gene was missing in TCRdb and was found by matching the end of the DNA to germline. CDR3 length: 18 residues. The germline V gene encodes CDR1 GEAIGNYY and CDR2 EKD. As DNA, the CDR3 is TGTGCTTGTGACACCGGGGGATACAGCTCCTGGGACACCCGACAGATGTTTTTC. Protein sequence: CACDTGGYSSWDTRQMFF.

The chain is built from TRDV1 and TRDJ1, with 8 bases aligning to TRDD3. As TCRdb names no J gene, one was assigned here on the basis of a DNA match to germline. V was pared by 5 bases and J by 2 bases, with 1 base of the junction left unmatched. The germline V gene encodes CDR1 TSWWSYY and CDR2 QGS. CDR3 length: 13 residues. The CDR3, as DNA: TGTGCTCTTGGGTACTGGGGGACCGATAAACTCATCTTT. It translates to CALGYWGTDKLIF.

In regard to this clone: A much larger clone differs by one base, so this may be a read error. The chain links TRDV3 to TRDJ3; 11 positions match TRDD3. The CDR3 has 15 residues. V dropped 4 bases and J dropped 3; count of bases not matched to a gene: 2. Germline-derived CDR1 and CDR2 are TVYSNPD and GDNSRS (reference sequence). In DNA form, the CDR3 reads TGTGCCTCTACTGGGGGATACTGGGACACCCGACAGATGTTTTTC. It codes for CASTGGYWDTRQMFF.

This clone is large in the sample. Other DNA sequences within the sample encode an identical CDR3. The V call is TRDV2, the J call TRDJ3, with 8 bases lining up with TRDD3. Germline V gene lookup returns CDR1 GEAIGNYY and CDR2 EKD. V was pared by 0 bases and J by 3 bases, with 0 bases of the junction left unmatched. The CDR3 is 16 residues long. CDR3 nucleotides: TGTGCCTGTGACACCGGGGGATACTGGGACACCCGACAGATGTTTTTC. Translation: CACDTGGYWDTRQMFF.

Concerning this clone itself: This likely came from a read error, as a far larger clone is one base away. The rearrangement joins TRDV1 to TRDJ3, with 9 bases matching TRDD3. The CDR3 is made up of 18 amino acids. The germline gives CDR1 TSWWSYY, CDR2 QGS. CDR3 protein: CALGKLGESSWDTRQMFF. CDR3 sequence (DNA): TGTGCTCTTGGGAAACTGGGGGAGAGCTCCTGGGACACCCGACAGATGTTTTTC.

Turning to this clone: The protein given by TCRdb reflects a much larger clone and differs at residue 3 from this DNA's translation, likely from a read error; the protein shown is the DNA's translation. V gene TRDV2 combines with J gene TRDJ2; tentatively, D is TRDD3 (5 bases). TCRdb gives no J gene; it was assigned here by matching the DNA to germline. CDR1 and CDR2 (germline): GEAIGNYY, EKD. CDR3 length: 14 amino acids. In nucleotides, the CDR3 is TGTGCCGGTGACACCGGGGATTTGACAGCACAACTCTTCTTT. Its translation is CAGDTGDLTAQLFF.

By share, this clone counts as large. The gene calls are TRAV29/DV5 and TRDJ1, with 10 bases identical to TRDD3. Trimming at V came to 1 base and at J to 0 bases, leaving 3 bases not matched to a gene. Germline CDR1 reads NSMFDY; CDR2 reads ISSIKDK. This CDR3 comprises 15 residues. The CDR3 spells CAASCTGGYTDKLIF. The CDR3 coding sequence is TGTGCAGCAAGCTGTACTGGGGGATACACCGATAAACTCATCTTT.

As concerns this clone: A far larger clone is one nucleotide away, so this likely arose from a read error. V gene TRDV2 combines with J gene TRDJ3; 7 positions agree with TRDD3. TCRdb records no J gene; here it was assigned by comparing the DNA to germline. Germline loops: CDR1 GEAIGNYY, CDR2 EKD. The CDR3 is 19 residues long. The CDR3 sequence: CAGDTGGILSSWDTRQMFF. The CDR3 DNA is TGTGCCGGTGACACCGGGGGGATCCTCAGCTCCTGGGACACCCGACAGATGTTTTTC.

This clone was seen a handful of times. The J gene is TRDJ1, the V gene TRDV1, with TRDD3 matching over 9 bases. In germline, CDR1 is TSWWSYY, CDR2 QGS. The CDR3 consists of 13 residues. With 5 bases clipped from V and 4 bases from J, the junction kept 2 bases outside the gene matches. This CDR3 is CALGYWGSDKLIF. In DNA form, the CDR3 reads TGTGCTCTTGGGTACTGGGGGAGCGATAAACTCATCTTT.

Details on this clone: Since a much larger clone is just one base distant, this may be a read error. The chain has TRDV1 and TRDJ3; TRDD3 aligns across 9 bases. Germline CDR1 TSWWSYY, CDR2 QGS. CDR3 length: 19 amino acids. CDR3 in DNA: TGTGCTCCTGGGCATGGGGATACGAAGATCTCCTGGGACACCCGACAGATGTTTTTC. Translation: CAPGHGDTKISWDTRQMFF.

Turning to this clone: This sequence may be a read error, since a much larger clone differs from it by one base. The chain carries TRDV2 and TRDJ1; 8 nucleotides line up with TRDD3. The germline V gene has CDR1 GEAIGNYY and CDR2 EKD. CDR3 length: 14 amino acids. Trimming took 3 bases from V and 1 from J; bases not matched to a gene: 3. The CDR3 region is CACDPGIRTDKLIF. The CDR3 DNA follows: TGTGCCTGTGACCCCGGGATACGCACCGATAAACTCATCTTT.

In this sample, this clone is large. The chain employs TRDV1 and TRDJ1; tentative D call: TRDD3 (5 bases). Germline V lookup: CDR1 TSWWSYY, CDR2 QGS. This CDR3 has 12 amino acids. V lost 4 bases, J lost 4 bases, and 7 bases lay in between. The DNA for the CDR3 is TGTGCTCTTGGGGGATACTACGATAAACTCATCTTT. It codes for CALGGYYDKLIF.